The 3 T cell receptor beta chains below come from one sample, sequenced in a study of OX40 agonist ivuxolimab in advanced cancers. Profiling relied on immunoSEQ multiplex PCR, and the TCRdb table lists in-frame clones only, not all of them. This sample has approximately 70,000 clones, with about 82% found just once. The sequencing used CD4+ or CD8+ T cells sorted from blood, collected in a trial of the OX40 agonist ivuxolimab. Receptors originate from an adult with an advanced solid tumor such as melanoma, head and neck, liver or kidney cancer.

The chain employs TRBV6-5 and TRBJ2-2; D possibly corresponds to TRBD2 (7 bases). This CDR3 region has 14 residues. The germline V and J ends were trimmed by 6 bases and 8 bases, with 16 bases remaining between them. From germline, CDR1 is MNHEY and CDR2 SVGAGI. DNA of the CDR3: TGTGCCAGCAGACAACAACAGGGAGGGGGGGAGCTGTTTTTT. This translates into CASRQQQGGGELFF.

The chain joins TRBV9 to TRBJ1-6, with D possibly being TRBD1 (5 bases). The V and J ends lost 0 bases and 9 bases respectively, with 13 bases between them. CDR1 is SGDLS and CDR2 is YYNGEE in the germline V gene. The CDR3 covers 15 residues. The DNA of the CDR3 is TGTGCCAGCAGCGTAGATTCAGGGACGAGTTCACCCCTCCACTTT. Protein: CASSVDSGTSSPLHF.

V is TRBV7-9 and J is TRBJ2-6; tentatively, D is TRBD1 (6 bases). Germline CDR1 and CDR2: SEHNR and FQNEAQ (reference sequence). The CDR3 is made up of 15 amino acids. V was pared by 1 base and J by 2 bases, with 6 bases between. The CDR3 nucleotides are TGTGCCAGCAGCTTAGAGGGGGCTGGGGCCAACGTCCTGACTTTC. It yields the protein CASSLEGAGANVLTF.